A single sample is the source of the 10 T cell receptor beta chains below, sequenced in a study of Graves' ophthalmopathy and Graves' hyperthyroidism. Investigators amplified TCR beta CDR3 regions from RNA transcripts. The authors performed first-round RT-PCR with HTBI primers and then a second-round multiplex PCR. A single record per CDR3 protein comes from TCRdb applying MiXCR to the multiplex PCR reads. The sample shows around 1.1 million distinct CDR3 sequences, roughly 35% of them seen only once. Sequencing input: peripheral blood or thyroid tissue (not recorded which). These receptors came from an adult man with Graves' hyperthyroidism.

Comments on this clonotype: With a much larger clone just one base away, this may be a read error. The chain uses TRBV7-6 and TRBJ2-7; 10 bases line up with TRBD1. V shed 2 bases and J 6 bases; nucleotides not matched to a gene: 7. The CDR3 is made up of 15 amino acids. CDR1 and CDR2 from the germline V gene are SGHVS and FNYEAQ. CDR3 sequence (DNA): TGTGCCAGCAGCTTAATCGACGGGACAGGGGTCGAGCAGTACTTC. Translation gives CASSLIDGTGVEQYF.

This clonotype was counted a few times. The chain employs TRBV15 and TRBJ1-5; the D gene is possibly TRBD1 (5 bases). Looked up from germline, CDR1 is LNHNV and CDR2 is YYDKDF (reference sequence). The ends were cut back, 2 bases at V and 7 bases at J, with 12 bases in the middle. This CDR3 comprises 14 residues. The CDR3 spells CATSRSQRGQPQHF. Written as DNA, the CDR3 is TGTGCCACCAGCAGATCGCAAAGGGGCCAGCCCCAGCATTTT.

As concerns this clonotype: It may be a read error: a sequence one base away is much more abundant. This chain links TRBV14 with TRBJ2-7, with 9 bases matching TRBD2. This CDR3 is built from 15 residues. Germline V gene data show CDR1 as SGHDN and CDR2 as FVKESK. CDR3 DNA sequence: TGTGCCAGCAGCCAAATGGGACTAGCATACTACGAGAAGTACTTC. Amino acid sequence: CASSQMGLAYYEKYF.

There are many counts of this clonotype. One end of the junction varies from germline; a read error may be responsible. The chain joins TRBV7-7 to TRBJ1-4; TRBD1 agrees at 8 bases. CDR1 SSHAT and CDR2 FNYEAQ come from the germline V gene (reference sequence). The CDR3 runs to 12 residues. The CDR3 nucleotides read TGTGCCAGCAGCCCGGACAGGGAAAGACTGTTTTTT. Protein sequence: CASSPDRERLFF.

The CDR3 loop is CASSDADENYGYTF. CDR3 nucleotides: TGCGCCAGCAGTGACGCGGACGAGAACTATGGCTACACCTTC. V gene TRBV10-2 combines with J gene TRBJ1-2; D is undetermined. Germline CDR1 and CDR2: WSHSY and SAAADI. Trimming cost V 3 bases and J 2 bases, with 10 bases left between them. The CDR3 extends over 14 amino acids.

This clonotype was picked up many times. J is TRBJ2-7 and V is TRBV10-3; perhaps TRBD1 as D (5 bases). From germline, CDR1 is ENHRY and CDR2 SYGVKD. Deletions cut 6 bases from V and 3 bases from J, with 18 bases between. The CDR3 runs 15 residues. The CDR3, as DNA: TGTGCCATCAGCCGACAGCTCCTAGGGGACTACGAGCAGTACTTC. Translated: CAISRQLLGDYEQYF.

This clonotype has ten or more counts. The chain is built from TRBV10-2 and TRBJ2-7; 7 nucleotides agree with TRBD2. Per germline, CDR1 WSHSY and CDR2 SAAADI. The CDR3 has 15 residues. V gave up 2 bases and J gave up 1 base; unmatched junction bases: 5. The CDR3 is CASSEPRTSSYEQYF. The CDR3 DNA reads as TGCGCCAGCAGTGAGCCGAGGACTAGTTCCTACGAGCAGTACTTC.

The chain links TRBV13 to TRBJ2-5, with D perhaps matching TRBD1 or TRBD2 (5 bases each). Trimming cost V 8 bases and J 5 bases, with 15 bases left between them. This CDR3 contains 13 residues. Germline CDR1 and CDR2: PRHDT and FYEKMQ (reference sequence). This CDR3 reads CASVDPGQETQYF. The CDR3 DNA is TGTGCCAGCGTTGATCCGGGGCAGGAGACCCAGTACTTC.

This clonotype was counted only a few times. The chain combines TRBV12-3 or TRBV12-4 with TRBJ2-7; TRBD2 agrees at 7 bases. Trimming removed 6 bases from V and 1 base from J; junction bases left unmatched: 9. This CDR3 has 15 residues. CDR3: CASSQRDPKSYEQYF. The CDR3 DNA follows: TGTGCCAGCAGCCAGCGGGACCCGAAATCCTACGAGCAGTACTTC.

This clonotype was counted at least ten times. The rearrangement links TRBV10-2 to TRBJ2-5; tentatively, D is TRBD1 or TRBD2 (5 bases each). Trimming took off 0 bases at V and 4 bases at J, with 12 bases between the two ends. The CDR3 spans 15 residues. CDR1 is WSHSY, CDR2 SAAADI, per germline. CDR3 loop: CASSESGTGLETQYF. For the CDR3, the DNA is TGCGCCAGCAGTGAGTCTGGGACGGGTCTAGAGACCCAGTACTTC.